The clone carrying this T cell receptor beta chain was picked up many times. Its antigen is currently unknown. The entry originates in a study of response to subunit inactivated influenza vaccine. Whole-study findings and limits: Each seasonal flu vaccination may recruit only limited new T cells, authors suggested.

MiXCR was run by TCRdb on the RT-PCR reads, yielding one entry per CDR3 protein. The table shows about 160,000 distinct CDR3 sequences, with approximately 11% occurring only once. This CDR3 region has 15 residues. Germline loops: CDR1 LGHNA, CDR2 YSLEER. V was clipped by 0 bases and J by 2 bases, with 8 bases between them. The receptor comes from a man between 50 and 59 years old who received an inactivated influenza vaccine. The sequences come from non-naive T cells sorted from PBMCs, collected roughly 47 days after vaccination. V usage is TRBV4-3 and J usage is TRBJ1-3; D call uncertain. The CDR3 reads CASSQDGGTGNTIYF. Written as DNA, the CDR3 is TGCGCCAGCAGCCAAGATGGCGGTACTGGAAACACCATATATTTT.